One sample yielded the 23 T cell receptor beta chains listed below, sequenced in a study of Ad26.COV2.S vaccination and SARS-CoV-2 variants. Produced via immunoSEQ multiplex PCR; TCRdb's table is partial and in-frame only. This sample yields 300,000 to 400,000 clones, of which roughly 94% are seen a single time; 3.5% to 4.5% belongs to the top ten. Sequencing was performed on peripheral blood, taken after recovery from COVID-19. These receptors came from a human donor who had recovered from COVID-19.

This chain connects TRBV9 to TRBJ2-1; maybe TRBD1 (6 bases). Germline CDR1 reads SGDLS; CDR2 reads YYNGEE. V lost 0 bases to trimming and J lost 6 bases, with 13 bases between them. CDR3 length: 15 amino acids. DNA of the CDR3: TGTGCCAGCAGCGTAGATGTCAGGGGAATCAATGAGCAGTTCTTC. Its protein product is CASSVDVRGINEQFF.

V and J are TRBV6-2 or TRBV6-3 and TRBJ2-3, with 10 bases that match TRBD1. V shed 1 base and J 4 bases; nucleotides not matched to a gene: 8. The length of the CDR3 is 17 residues. CDR1 is MNHEY and CDR2 is SVGEGT in the germline V gene. CDR3 sequence reads: CASSYFRDRGGPDTQYF. The CDR3 DNA is TGTGCCAGCAGTTACTTCCGGGACAGGGGCGGTCCAGATACGCAGTATTTT.

The chain employs TRBV29-1 and TRBJ2-1, with 7 positions matching TRBD2. The germline V gene encodes CDR1 SQVTM and CDR2 ANQGSEA. This CDR3 spans 14 amino acids. The V and J ends lost 7 bases and 0 bases, in that order; junction bases with no gene match: 6. CDR3 sequence reads: CSAIGGSSYNEQFF. For the CDR3, the DNA is TGCAGCGCCATCGGGGGGAGCTCCTACAATGAGCAGTTCTTC.

The chain is built from TRBV7-2 and TRBJ2-7; 10 nucleotides line up with TRBD2. J was trimmed by 0 bases and V by 4 bases; bases with no gene match: 9. The germline V gene encodes CDR1 SGHTA and CDR2 FQGNSA. This CDR3 has 17 amino acids. The CDR3 sequence is CASSSLGSGGSSYEQYF. The DNA for the CDR3 is TGTGCCAGCAGCTCCTTGGGTAGCGGGGGGTCCTCCTACGAGCAGTACTTC.

The gene calls are TRBV6-5 and TRBJ1-2; D gene uncertain. This CDR3 has 13 residues. Trimming left V 6 bases short and J 2 bases short, with 10 bases between. CDR1 MNHEY and CDR2 SVGAGI come from the germline V gene. The CDR3 DNA reads TGTGCCAGCAGCCAAGCGGGGAACTATGGCTACACCTTC. Amino acid sequence: CASSQAGNYGYTF.

The chain combines TRBV7-6 with TRBJ2-3, with 9 bases matching TRBD1. Per germline, CDR1 SGHVS and CDR2 FNYEAQ. V trimming: 1 base; J trimming: 0 bases; junction bases outside the gene matches: 2. This CDR3 is built from 16 residues. The CDR3 region has the DNA TGTGCCAGCAGCTTAGGGACAGGGGCTAGCACAGATACGCAGTATTTT. The encoded protein is CASSLGTGASTDTQYF.

This chain connects TRBV3-1 (or the pseudogene TRBV3-2) to TRBJ1-1; D ambiguous. The CDR3 sequence is 11 residues long. Trimming took 4 bases from V and 5 from J, leaving 5 bases between them. Germline-derived CDR1 and CDR2 are LGHDT and YNNKEL (reference sequence). The CDR3: CASSLSTEAFF. Here the CDR3 DNA reads TGTGCCAGCAGCCTCTCTACTGAAGCTTTCTTT.

This chain connects TRBV7-9 to TRBJ1-2; the D gene is possibly TRBD1 (5 bases). The germline gives CDR1 SEHNR, CDR2 FQNEAQ (reference sequence). V was shortened by 6 bases and J by 0 bases, with 8 bases between the two germline ends. The CDR3 is made up of 13 amino acids. CDR3 in DNA: TGTGCCAGCAGGGGGCAGGCTAACTATGGCTACACCTTC. This codes for CASRGQANYGYTF.

This clone appeared once. The V and J genes are TRBV28 and TRBJ2-7; 7 nucleotides agree with TRBD1. The CDR3 spans 14 residues. The germline CDR1 and CDR2 sequences are MDHEN and SYDVKM. Germline trimming cut 6 bases from V and 2 bases from J; bases unmatched to any gene: 7. The CDR3 sequence is CASSQTGKTYEQYF. CDR3 bases: TGTGCCAGCAGCCAGACAGGGAAAACCTACGAGCAGTACTTC.

The chain recombines TRBV27 with TRBJ2-3, with D possibly matching TRBD1 (6 bases). Germline CDR1 reads MNHEY; CDR2 reads SMNVEV (reference sequence). V was pared by 1 base and J by 1 base, with 12 bases between. This CDR3 is 16 amino acids long. The CDR3 is CASSLWMAGGTDTQYF. The CDR3 DNA reads TGTGCCAGCAGTTTATGGATGGCAGGGGGCACAGATACGCAGTATTTT.

The CDR3 is CAIRLGQGNSYEQYF. CDR3 nucleotides: TGTGCCATCAGACTCGGACAGGGCAACTCCTACGAGCAGTACTTC. The J gene is TRBJ2-7, the V gene TRBV10-3; 8 nucleotides align to TRBD1. The germline V gene has CDR1 ENHRY and CDR2 SYGVKD. The CDR3 covers 15 residues. The trim removed 6 bases at V and 0 bases at J, leaving 7 bases unmatched.

The chain has TRBV15 and TRBJ1-4; D possibly corresponds to TRBD1 (5 bases). This CDR3 comprises 15 residues. CDR1 and CDR2 from the germline V gene are LNHNV and YYDKDF (reference sequence). V lost 3 bases to trimming and J lost 2 bases, with 10 bases between them. The CDR3 DNA sequence: TGTGCCACCAGCAGCAGGGTGGTGACTAATGAAAAACTGTTTTTT. Encoded protein: CATSSRVVTNEKLFF.

The chain links TRBV11-2 to TRBJ2-5; D may be TRBD2 (6 bases). This CDR3 is 16 amino acids long. With 7 bases removed from V and 2 bases from J, the gap between germline ends came to 20 bases. Per the germline V gene, CDR1 is SGHAT and CDR2 is FQNNGV. DNA for the CDR3: TGTGCCAGCAACAATGAGCGGGCTACACCACAAGAGACCCAGTACTTC. Translated, it gives CASNNERATPQETQYF.

V is TRBV12-1 and J is TRBJ1-1. TRBV12-1 is annotated as a pseudogene. The CDR3 has 15 amino acids. The CDR3 protein is CASSLRGTPSTEAFF. Here the CDR3 DNA reads TGTGCCAGCAGCTTGCGGGGGACCCCTAGCACTGAAGCTTTCTTT.

The V and J genes are TRBV2 and TRBJ2-3, with 8 bases identical to TRBD2. J lost 2 bases, V lost 5 bases, and 6 bases had no gene match. Germline assignment: CDR1 SNHLY and CDR2 FYNNEI. CDR3 length equals 15 residues. CDR3 residues: CASSSLREVTDTQYF. CDR3 bases: TGTGCCAGCAGTAGTCTGCGGGAGGTCACAGATACGCAGTATTTT.

This rearrangement joins TRBV3-1 (or the pseudogene TRBV3-2) to TRBJ1-2; D is uncertain. Germline V gives CDR1 LGHDT, CDR2 YNNKEL (reference sequence). The CDR3 covers 15 residues. The V end was cut by 1 base, the J end by 4 bases, with 13 bases between. The CDR3 region has the DNA TGTGCCAGCAGCCAAGGCAGCTACTCGTCCTATGGCTACACCTTC. Amino acid sequence: CASSQGSYSSYGYTF.

The V and J genes are TRBV27 and TRBJ2-2; 11 nucleotides match TRBD1. Germline V lookup: CDR1 MNHEY, CDR2 SMNVEV (reference sequence). With 6 bases clipped from V and 3 bases from J, the junction kept 3 bases outside the gene matches. The CDR3 length is 15 residues. The CDR3 sequence: CASRGQGGDTGELFF. The CDR3 DNA sequence: TGTGCCAGCAGGGGACAGGGGGGGGACACCGGGGAGCTGTTTTTT.

V and J are TRBV4-1 and TRBJ1-6; D unresolved. The V end lost 6 bases, the J end lost 7 bases, and 19 bases lay between the germline ends. The CDR3 loop spans 16 amino acids. CDR1 MGHRA and CDR2 YSYEKL come from the germline V gene. CDR3 loop: CASSPIGRNKNSPLHF. The CDR3 DNA reads as TGCGCCAGCAGTCCTATCGGACGGAATAAGAATTCACCCCTCCACTTT.

The chain uses TRBV3-1 (or the pseudogene TRBV3-2) and TRBJ2-7; D not resolved. The CDR3 runs to 13 residues. Germline CDR1 and CDR2: LGHDT and YNNKEL (reference sequence). Trimming removed 4 bases from V and 2 bases from J, with 9 bases in between. The CDR3 region has the DNA TGTGCCAGCAGCCTTCGGAAAACCTACGAGCAGTACTTC. Protein product: CASSLRKTYEQYF.

The chain carries TRBV5-4 and TRBJ1-6; no definite D call. Germline CDR1 SGHNT, CDR2 YYREEE (reference sequence). This CDR3 comprises 15 residues. Trimming removed 4 bases from V and 5 bases from J, with 13 bases in between. The CDR3 sequence: CASSLGREDNSPLHF. The DNA of the CDR3 is TGTGCCAGCAGCCTAGGTCGGGAGGATAATTCACCCCTCCACTTT.

CDR3 nucleotide sequence: TGTGCCAGCAGCTTAGGAGGCGCGGCAGCTCAAGAGACCCAGTACTTC. This codes for CASSLGGAAAQETQYF. The chain recombines TRBV7-6 with TRBJ2-5; no reliable D call. The CDR3 length is 16 residues. Deletions cut 1 base from V and 2 bases from J, with 14 bases between. The germline CDR1 and CDR2 sequences are SGHVS and FNYEAQ.

The V call is TRBV5-5, the J call TRBJ2-5; D is ambiguous. V lost 4 bases to trimming and J lost 5 bases, with 18 bases between them. This CDR3 contains 15 residues. CDR1 SGHKS and CDR2 YYEKEE come from the germline V gene (reference sequence). The CDR3 sequence is CASSLPESGWETQYF. Written as DNA, the CDR3 is TGTGCCAGCAGCCTCCCGGAGTCGGGCTGGGAGACCCAGTACTTC.

The V and J genes are TRBV5-4 and TRBJ1-2; 7 nucleotides align to TRBD1. This CDR3 comprises 14 residues. Germline-derived CDR1 and CDR2 are SGHNT and YYREEE (reference sequence). Germline trimming cut 2 bases from V and 5 bases from J; bases unmatched to any gene: 6. CDR3 DNA sequence: TGTGCCAGCAGCTTTTCCGGGACAGAATATGGCTACACCTTC. Encoded protein: CASSFSGTEYGYTF. Full variable domain (missing parts from reference TRBV5-4 and TRBJ1-2): ETGVTQSPTHLIKTRGQQVTLRCSSQSGHNTVSWYQQALGQGPQFIFQYYREEENGRGNFPPRFSGLQFPNYSSELNVNALELDDSALYLCASSFSGTEYGYTFGSGTRLTVV.